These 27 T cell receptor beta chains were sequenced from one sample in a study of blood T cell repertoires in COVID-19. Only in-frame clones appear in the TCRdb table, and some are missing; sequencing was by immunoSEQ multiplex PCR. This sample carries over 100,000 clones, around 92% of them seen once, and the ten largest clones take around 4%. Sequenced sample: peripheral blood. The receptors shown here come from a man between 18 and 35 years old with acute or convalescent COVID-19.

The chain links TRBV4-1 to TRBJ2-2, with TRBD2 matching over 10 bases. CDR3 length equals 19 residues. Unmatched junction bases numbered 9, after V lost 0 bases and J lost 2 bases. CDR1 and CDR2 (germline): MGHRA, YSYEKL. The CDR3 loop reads CASSQDILAGVFNTGELFF. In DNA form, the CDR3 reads TGCGCCAGCAGCCAAGACATCCTAGCGGGAGTTTTCAACACCGGGGAGCTGTTTTTT.

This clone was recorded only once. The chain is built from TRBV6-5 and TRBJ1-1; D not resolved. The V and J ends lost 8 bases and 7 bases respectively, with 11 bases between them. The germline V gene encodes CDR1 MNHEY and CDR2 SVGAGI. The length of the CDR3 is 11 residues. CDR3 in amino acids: CASRLILEAFF. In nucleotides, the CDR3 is TGTGCCAGCCGGTTAATTCTTGAAGCTTTCTTT.

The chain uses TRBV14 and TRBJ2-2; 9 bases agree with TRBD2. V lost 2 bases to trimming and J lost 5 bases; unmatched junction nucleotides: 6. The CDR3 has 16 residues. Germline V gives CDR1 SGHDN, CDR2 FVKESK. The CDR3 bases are TGTGCCAGCAGCCAATTTATAGCGGGAGTAACCGGGGAGCTGTTTTTT. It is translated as CASSQFIAGVTGELFF. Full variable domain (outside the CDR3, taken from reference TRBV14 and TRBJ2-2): EAGVTQFPSHSVIEKGQTVTLRCDPISGHDNLYWYRRVMGKEIKFLLHFVKESKQDESGMPNNRFLAERTGGTYSTLKVQPAELEDSGVYFCASSQFIAGVTGELFFGEGSRLTVL.

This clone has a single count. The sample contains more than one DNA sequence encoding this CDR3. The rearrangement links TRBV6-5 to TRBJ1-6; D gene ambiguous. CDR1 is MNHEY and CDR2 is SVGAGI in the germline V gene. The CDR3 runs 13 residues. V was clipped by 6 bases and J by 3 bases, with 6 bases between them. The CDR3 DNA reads TGTGCCAGCAGGGAGAGCTATAATTCACCCCTCCACTTT. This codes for CASRESYNSPLHF.

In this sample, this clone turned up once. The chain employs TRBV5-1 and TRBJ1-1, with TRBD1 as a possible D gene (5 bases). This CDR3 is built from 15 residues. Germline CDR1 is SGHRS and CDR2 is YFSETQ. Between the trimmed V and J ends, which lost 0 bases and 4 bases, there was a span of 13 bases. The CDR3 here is CASSLAGQGSTEAFF. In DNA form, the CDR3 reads TGCGCCAGCAGCTTGGCCGGGCAGGGCAGCACTGAAGCTTTCTTT.

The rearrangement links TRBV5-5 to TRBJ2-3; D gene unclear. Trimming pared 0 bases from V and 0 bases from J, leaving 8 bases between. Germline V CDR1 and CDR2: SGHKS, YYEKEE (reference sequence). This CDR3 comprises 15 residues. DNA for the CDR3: TGTGCCAGCAGCTTGGACAGCTTTAGCACAGATACGCAGTATTTT. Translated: CASSLDSFSTDTQYF.

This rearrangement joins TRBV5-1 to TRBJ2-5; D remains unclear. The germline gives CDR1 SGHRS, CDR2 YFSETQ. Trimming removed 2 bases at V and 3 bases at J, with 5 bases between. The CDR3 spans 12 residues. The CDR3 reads CASSFPEETQYF. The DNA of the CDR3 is TGCGCCAGCAGCTTTCCGGAAGAGACCCAGTACTTC.

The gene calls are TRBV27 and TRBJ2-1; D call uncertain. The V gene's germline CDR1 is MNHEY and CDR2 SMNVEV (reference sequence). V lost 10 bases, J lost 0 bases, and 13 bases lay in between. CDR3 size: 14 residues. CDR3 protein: CATHPQASYNEQFF. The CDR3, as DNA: TGTGCCACCCACCCTCAGGCCTCCTACAATGAGCAGTTCTTC.

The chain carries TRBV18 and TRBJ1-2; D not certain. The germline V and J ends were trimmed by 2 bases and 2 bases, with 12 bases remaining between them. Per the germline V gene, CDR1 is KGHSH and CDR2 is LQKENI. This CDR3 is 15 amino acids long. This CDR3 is CASSPEGAPNYGYTF. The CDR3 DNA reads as TGTGCCAGCTCACCAGAGGGAGCGCCAAACTATGGCTACACCTTC.

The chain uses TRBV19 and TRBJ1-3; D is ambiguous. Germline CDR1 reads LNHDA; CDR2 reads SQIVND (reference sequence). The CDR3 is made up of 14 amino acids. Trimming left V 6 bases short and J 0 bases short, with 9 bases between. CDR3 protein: CASRNRDSGNTIYF. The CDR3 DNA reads TGTGCCAGTAGGAACCGGGACTCTGGAAACACCATATATTTT.

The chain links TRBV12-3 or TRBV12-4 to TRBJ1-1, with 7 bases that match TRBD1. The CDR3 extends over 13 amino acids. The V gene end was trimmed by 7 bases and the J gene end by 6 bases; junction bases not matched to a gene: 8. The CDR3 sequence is CASKAIQGAEAFF. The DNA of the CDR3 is TGTGCCAGCAAGGCGATCCAGGGGGCTGAAGCTTTCTTT.

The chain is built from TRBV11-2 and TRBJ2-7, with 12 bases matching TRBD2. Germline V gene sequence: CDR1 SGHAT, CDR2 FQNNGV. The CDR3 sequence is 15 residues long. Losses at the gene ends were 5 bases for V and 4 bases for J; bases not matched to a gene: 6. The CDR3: CASSPPTSGGYEQYF. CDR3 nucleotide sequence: TGTGCCAGCAGCCCGCCGACTAGCGGGGGATACGAGCAGTACTTC.

This chain's CDR3 is CAWSVRGNTEAFF. The CDR3 DNA reads TGTGCCTGGAGTGTAAGGGGGAACACTGAAGCTTTCTTT. V gene TRBV30 combines with J gene TRBJ1-1, with D maybe TRBD1 (5 bases). CDR3 size: 13 residues. Germline lookup yields CDR1 GTSNPN and CDR2 SVGIG (reference sequence). V lost 0 bases and J 1 base, leaving 6 bases between the germline ends. Full variable domain (remainder filled in from reference TRBV30 and TRBJ1-1): SQTIHQWPATLVQPVGSPLSLECTVEGTSNPNLYWYRQAAGRGLQLLFYSVGIGQISSEVPQNLSASRPQDRQFILSSKKLLLSDSGFYLCAWSVRGNTEAFFGQGTRLTVV.

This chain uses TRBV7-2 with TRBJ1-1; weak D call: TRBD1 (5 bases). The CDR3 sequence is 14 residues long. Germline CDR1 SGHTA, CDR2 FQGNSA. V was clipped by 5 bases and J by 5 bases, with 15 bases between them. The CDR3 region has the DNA TGTGCCAGCAGCCCCCCCGCTCGGGGGACTGAAGCTTTCTTT. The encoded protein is CASSPPARGTEAFF.

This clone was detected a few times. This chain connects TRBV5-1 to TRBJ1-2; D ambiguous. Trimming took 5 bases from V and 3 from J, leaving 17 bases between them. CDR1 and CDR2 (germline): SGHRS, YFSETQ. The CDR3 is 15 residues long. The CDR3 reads CASSSGREEDYGYTF. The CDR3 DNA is TGCGCCAGCAGTTCCGGACGGGAGGAGGACTATGGCTACACCTTC.

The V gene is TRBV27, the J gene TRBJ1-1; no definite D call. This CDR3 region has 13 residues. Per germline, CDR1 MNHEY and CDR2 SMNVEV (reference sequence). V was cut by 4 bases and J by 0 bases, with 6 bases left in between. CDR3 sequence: CASSSLMNTEAFF. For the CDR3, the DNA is TGTGCCAGCAGTTCCCTTATGAACACTGAAGCTTTCTTT.

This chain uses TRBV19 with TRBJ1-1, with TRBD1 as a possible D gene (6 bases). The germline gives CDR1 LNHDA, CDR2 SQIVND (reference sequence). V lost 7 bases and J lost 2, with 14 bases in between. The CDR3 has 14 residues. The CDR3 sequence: CASTRGAHNTEAFF. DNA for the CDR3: TGTGCCAGTACCCGGGGGGCGCATAACACTGAAGCTTTCTTT. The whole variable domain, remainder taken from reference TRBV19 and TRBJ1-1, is DGGITQSPKYLFRKEGQNVTLSCEQNLNHDAMYWYRQDPGQGLRLIYYSQIVNDFQKGDIAEGYSVSREKKESFPLTVTSAQKNPTAFYLCASTRGAHNTEAFFGQGTRLTVV.

The CDR3 is CASSYGGVGGYTF. CDR3 nucleotides: TGTGCCAGCAGTTACGGGGGGGTGGGGGGCTACACCTTC. The rearrangement uses TRBV6-6 and TRBJ1-2; TRBD1 might be the D (5 bases). Germline V gene data show CDR1 as MNHNY and CDR2 as SVGAGI (reference sequence). This CDR3 is 13 amino acids long. Trimming left V 2 bases short and J 8 bases short, with 12 bases between.

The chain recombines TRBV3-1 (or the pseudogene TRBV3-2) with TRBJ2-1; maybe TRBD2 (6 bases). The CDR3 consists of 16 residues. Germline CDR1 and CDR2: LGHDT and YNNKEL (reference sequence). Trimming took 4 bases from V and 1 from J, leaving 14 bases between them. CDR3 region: CASSPRLRESYNEQFF. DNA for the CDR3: TGTGCCAGCAGCCCCCGATTGCGGGAATCCTACAATGAGCAGTTCTTC.

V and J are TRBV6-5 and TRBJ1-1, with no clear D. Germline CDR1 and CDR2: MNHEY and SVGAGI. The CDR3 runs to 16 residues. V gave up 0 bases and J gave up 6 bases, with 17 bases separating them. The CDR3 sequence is CASSYSMFREVAEAFF. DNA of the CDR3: TGTGCCAGCAGTTACTCGATGTTTAGAGAAGTGGCTGAAGCTTTCTTT.

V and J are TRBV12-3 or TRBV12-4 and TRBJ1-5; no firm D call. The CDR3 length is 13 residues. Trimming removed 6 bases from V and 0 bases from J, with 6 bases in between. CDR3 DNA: TGTGCCAGCAGCTATAGTAGCAATCAGCCCCAGCATTTT. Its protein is CASSYSSNQPQHF.

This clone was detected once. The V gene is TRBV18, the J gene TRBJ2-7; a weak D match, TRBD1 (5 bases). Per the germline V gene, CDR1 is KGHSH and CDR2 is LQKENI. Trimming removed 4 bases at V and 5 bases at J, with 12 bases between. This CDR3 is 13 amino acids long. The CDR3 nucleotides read TGTGCCAGCTCACATTCCAGGGCCGACGAGCAGTACTTC. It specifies CASSHSRADEQYF.

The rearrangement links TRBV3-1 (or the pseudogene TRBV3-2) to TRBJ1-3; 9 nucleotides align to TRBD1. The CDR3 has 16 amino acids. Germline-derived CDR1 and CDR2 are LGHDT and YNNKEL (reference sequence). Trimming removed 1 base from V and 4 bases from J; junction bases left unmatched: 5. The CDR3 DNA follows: TGTGCCAGCAGCCAAGTTTGGACAGGGGACGGAAACACCATATATTTT. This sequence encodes CASSQVWTGDGNTIYF.

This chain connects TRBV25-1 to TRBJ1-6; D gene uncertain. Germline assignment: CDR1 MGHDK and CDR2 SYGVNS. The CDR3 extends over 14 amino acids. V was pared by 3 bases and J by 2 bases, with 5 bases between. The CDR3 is CASSESTYNSPLHF. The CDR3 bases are TGTGCCAGCAGTGAGAGTACCTATAATTCACCCCTCCACTTT.

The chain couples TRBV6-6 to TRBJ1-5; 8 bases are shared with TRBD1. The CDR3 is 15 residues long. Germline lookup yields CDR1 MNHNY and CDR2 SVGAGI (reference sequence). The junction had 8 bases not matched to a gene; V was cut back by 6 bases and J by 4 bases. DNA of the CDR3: TGTGCCAGCAGAGGGACAGGCGGTAGTAATCAGCCCCAGCATTTT. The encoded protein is CASRGTGGSNQPQHF.

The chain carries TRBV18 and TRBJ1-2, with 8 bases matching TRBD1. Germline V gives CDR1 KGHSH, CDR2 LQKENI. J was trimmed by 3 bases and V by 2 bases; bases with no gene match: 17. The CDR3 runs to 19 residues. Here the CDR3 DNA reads TGTGCCAGCTCACCATTCTTACTTGGACAGGGAGGGGGAGACTATGGCTACACCTTC. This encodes CASSPFLLGQGGGDYGYTF.

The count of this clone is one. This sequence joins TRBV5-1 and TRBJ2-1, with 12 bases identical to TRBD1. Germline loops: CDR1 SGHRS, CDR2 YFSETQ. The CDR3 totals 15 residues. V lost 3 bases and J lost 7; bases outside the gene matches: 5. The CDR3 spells CASSWGQGAMNEQFF. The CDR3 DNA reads TGCGCCAGCAGCTGGGGACAGGGGGCTATGAATGAGCAGTTCTTC.